This TCR beta chain emerged from a study of blood T cells in healthy people across ages. Findings of the study overall: With unsorted PBMCs, a conclusive comparison of naive versus antigen-experienced cells was not possible. With donor CMV status unknown, expanded clonotype changes were possibly confounded. There were more naive CD4+ cells and higher diversity in long-lived donors than in aged donors.

Samples had at least 6.5 million PBMCs isolated from them. The CDR3 totals 15 residues. CDR1 and CDR2 (germline): MDHEN, SYDVKM. Losses at the gene ends were 7 bases for V and 6 bases for J; bases not matched to a gene: 8. This clonotype was counted ten times or more. Its target is not known. Alongside a J-beta primer mix, a sample-barcoded 5' primer served in a second PCR lasting roughly 6 to 12 cycles. TCRdb processed the 5' RACE reads anew with MiXCR; each CDR3 protein has one entry. The repertoire holds hundreds of thousands of distinct CDR3 sequences, with around 21% as singletons. The sequence derives from a man in his 70s in good health. The chain recombines TRBV28 with TRBJ2-1; TRBD2 matches at 11 bases. The sequenced material came from blood. CDR3 amino acids: CASTSSGRRFNEQFF. The CDR3 nucleotides are TGTGCCAGCACCTCTAGCGGGAGGCGGTTCAATGAGCAGTTCTTC.